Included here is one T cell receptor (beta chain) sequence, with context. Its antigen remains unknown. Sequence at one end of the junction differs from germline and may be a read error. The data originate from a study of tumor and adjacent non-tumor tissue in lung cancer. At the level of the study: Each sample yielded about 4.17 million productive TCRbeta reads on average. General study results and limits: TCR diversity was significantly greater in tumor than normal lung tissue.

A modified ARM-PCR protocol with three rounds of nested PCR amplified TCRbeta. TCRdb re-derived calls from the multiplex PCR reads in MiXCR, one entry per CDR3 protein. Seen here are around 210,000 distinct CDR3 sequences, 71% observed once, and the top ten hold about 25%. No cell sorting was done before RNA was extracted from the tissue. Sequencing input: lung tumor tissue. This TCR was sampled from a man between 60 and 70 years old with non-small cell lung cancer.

DNA of the CDR3: TGTGCCAGCATCCAGGGGAACGCGCACGGCTACAGCTTC. It is translated as CASIQGNAHGYSF. The chain employs TRBV14 and TRBJ1-2, with a possible D match to TRBD1 (6 bases). CDR3 length: 13 residues. CDR1 SGHDN and CDR2 FVKESK come from the germline V gene.